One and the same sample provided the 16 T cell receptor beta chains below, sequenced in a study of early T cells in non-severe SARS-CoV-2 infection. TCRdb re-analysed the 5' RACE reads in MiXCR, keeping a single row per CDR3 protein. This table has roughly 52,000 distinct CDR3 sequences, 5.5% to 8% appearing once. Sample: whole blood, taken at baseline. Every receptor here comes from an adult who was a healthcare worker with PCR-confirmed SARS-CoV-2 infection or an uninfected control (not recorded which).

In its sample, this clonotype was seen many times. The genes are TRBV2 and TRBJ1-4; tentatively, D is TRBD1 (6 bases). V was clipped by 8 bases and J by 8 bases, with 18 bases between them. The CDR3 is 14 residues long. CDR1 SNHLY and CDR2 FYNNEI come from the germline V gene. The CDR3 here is CASLGRRGGEKLFF. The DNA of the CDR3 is TGTGCCAGCCTCGGCCGCAGGGGAGGGGAAAAACTGTTTTTT.

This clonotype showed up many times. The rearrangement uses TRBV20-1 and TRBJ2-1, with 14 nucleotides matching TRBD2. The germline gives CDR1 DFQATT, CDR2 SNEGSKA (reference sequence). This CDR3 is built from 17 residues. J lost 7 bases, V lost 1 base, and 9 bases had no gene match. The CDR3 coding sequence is TGCAGTGCTAGAGCCCTGACTAGCGGGGGGGCAGGGAATGAGCAGTTCTTC. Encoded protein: CSARALTSGGAGNEQFF.

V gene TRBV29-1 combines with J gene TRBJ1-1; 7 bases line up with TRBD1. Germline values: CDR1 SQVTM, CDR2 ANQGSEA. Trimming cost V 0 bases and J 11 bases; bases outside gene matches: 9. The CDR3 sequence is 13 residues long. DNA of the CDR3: TGCAGCGTTGAAGATTATCCCGGGACAGAGGCTTTCTTT. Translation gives CSVEDYPGTEAFF.

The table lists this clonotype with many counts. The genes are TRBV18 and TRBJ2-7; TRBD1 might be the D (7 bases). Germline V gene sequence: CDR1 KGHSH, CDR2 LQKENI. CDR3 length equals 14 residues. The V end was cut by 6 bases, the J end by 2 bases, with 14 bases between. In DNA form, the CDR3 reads TGTGCCAGCTCCGACAGGGAGGTCACCTACGAGCAGTACTTC. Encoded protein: CASSDREVTYEQYF.

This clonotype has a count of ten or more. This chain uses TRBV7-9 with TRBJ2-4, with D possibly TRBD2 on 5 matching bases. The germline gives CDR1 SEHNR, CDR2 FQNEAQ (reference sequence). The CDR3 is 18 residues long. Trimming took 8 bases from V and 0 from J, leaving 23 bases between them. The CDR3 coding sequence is TGTGCCAGCGAGGGATTCAACCCCGACTTCTTAGCCAAAAACATTCAGTACTTC. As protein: CASEGFNPDFLAKNIQYF.

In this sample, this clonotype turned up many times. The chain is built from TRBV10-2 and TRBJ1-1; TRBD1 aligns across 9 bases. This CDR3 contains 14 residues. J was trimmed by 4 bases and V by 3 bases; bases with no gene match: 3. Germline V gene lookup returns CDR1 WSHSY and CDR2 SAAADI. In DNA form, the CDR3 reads TGCGCCAGCAGTGAAGTGGACAGGGGCACTGAAGCTTTCTTT. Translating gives CASSEVDRGTEAFF.

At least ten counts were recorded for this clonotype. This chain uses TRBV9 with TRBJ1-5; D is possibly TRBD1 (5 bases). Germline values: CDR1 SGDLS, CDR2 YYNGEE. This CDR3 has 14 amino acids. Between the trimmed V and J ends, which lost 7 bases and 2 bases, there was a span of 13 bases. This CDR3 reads CASGTGTGNQPQHF. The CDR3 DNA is TGTGCCAGCGGAACCGGGACCGGCAATCAGCCCCAGCATTTT.

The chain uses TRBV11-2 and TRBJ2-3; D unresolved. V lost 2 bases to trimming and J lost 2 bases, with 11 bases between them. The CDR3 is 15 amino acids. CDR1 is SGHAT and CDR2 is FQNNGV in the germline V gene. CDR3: CASSLSGSITDTQYF. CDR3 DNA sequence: TGTGCCAGCAGCTTAAGTGGCAGCATCACAGATACGCAGTATTTT.

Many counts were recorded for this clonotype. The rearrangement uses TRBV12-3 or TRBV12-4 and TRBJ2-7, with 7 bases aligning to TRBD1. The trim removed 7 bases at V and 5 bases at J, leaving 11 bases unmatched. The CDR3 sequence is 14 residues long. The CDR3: CASNRQGPFHEQYF. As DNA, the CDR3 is TGTGCCAGCAACCGACAGGGTCCGTTTCACGAGCAGTACTTC.

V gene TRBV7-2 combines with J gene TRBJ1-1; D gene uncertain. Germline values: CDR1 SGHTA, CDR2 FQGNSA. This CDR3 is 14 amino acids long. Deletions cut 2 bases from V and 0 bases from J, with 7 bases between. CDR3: CASSLSSLNTEAFF. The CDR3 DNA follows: TGTGCCAGCAGCTTATCTTCTCTGAACACTGAAGCTTTCTTT. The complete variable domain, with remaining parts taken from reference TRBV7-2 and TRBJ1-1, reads GAGVSQSPSNKVTEKGKDVELRCDPISGHTALYWYRQSLGQGLEFLIYFQGNSAPDKSGLPSDRFSAERTGGSVSTLTIQRTQQEDSAVYLCASSLSSLNTEAFFGQGTRLTVV.

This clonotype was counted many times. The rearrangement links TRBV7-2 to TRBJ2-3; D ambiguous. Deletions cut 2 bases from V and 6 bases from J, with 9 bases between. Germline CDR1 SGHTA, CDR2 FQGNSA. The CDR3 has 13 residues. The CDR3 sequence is CASSLSLPDTQYF. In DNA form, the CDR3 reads TGTGCCAGCAGCTTATCCCTCCCCGATACGCAGTATTTT. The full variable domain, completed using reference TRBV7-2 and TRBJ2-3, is GAGVSQSPSNKVTEKGKDVELRCDPISGHTALYWYRQSLGQGLEFLIYFQGNSAPDKSGLPSDRFSAERTGGSVSTLTIQRTQQEDSAVYLCASSLSLPDTQYFGPGTRLTVL.

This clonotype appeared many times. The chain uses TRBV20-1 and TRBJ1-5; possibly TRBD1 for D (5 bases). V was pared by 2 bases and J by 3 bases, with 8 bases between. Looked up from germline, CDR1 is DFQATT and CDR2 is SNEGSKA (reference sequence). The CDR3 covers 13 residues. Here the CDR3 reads CSARFRANQPQHF. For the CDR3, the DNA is TGCAGTGCTAGATTCAGGGCCAATCAGCCCCAGCATTTT.

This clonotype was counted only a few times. The CDR3 region is CASSSRLSAFDTQYF. Written as DNA, the CDR3 is TGCGCCAGCAGCTCCCGACTTTCGGCCTTCGATACGCAGTATTTT. The genes are TRBV5-1 and TRBJ2-3; D is undetermined. CDR1 and CDR2 from the germline V gene are SGHRS and YFSETQ. The length of the CDR3 is 15 residues. Trimming took 3 bases from V and 6 from J, leaving 17 bases between them.

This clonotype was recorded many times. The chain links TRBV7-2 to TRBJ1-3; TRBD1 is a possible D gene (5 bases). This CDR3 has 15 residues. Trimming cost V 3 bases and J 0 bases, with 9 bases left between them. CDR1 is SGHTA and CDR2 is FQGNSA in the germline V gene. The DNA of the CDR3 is TGTGCCAGCAGCTTGGTGAGGGGCTCTGGAAACACCATATATTTT. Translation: CASSLVRGSGNTIYF.

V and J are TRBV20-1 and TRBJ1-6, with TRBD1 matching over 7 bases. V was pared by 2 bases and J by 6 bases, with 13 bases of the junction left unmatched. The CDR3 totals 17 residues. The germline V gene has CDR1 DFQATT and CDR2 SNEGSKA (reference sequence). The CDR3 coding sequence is TGCAGTGCTAGACCGCACGACTTGGGACAGAGTAATTCACCCCTCCACTTT. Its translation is CSARPHDLGQSNSPLHF.

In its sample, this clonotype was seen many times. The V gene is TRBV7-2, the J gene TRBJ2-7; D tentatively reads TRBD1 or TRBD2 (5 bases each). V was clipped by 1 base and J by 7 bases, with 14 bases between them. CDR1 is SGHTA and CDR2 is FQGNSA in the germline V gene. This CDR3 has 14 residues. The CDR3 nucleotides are TGTGCCAGCAGCTTAGGGGGCCAAAGGAGGGAGCAGTACTTC. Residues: CASSLGGQRREQYF.